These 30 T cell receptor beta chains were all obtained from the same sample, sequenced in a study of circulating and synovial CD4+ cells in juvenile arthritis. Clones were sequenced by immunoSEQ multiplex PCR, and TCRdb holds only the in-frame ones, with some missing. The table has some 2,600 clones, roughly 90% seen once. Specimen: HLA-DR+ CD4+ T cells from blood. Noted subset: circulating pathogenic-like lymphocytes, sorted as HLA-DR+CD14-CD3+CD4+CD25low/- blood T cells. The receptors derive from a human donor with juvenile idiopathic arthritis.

CDR3 in amino acids: CASSPTSGGTTDTQYF. In nucleotides, the CDR3 is TGTGCCAGCAGCCCCACTAGCGGGGGAACCACAGATACGCAGTATTTT. This chain connects TRBV7-2 to TRBJ2-3; TRBD2 matches 11 bases. Per germline, CDR1 SGHTA and CDR2 FQGNSA. The junction had 6 bases not matched to a gene; V was cut back by 5 bases and J by 2 bases. The CDR3 runs to 16 residues.

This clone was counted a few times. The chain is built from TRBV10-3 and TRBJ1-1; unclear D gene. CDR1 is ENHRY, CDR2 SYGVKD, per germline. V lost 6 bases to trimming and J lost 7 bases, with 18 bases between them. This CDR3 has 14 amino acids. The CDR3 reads CAISATHKTYEAFF. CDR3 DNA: TGTGCCATCAGCGCCACCCATAAAACTTATGAAGCTTTCTTT.

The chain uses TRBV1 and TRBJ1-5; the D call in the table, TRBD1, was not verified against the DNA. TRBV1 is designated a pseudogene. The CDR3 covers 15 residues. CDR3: CTSSQGDRGLQPQHF. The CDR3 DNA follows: TGCACCAGCAGCCAAGGGGACAGGGGGCTTCAGCCCCAGCATTTT.

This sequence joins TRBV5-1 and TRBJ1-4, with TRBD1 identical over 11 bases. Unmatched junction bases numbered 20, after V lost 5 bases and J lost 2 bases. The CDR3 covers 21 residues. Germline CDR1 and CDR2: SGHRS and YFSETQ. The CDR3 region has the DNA TGCGCCAGCAGTTACCCCGGACAGGGGGCGGACTCAGATCCGACTAATGAAAAACTGTTTTTT. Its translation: CASSYPGQGADSDPTNEKLFF.

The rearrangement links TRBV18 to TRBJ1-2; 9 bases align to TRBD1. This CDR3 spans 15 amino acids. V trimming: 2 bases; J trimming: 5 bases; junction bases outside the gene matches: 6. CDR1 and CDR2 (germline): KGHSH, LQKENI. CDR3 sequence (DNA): TGTGCCAGCTCACCATTACCGGGACAGGGTTATGGCTACACCTTC. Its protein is CASSPLPGQGYGYTF.

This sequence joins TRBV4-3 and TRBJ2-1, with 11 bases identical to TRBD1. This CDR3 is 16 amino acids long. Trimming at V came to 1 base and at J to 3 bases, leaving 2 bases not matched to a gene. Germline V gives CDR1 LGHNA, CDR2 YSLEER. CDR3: CASSQGGTGGYNEQFF. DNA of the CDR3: TGCGCCAGCAGCCAAGGCGGGACAGGGGGCTACAATGAGCAGTTCTTC.

The CDR3 coding sequence is TGTGCCAGCAGCTTAGAACCGAGGGGGAACGGCAATCAGCCCCAGCATTTT. Amino acids: CASSLEPRGNGNQPQHF. The rearrangement links TRBV11-2 to TRBJ1-5; a weak D match, TRBD1 (6 bases). Germline-derived CDR1 and CDR2 are SGHAT and FQNNGV. V lost 0 bases, J lost 2 bases, and 14 bases lay in between. CDR3 length: 17 residues.

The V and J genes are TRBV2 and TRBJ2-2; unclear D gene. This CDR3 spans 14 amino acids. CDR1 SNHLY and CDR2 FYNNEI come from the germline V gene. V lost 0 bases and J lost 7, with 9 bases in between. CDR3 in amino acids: CASSEAWYGGELFF. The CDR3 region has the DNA TGTGCCAGCAGTGAAGCTTGGTACGGCGGGGAGCTGTTTTTT.

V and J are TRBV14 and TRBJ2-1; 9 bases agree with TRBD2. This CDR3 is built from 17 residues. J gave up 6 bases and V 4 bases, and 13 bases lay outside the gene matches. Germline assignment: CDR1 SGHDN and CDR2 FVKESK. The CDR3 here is CASSRRPSGATVNEQFF. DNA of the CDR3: TGTGCCAGCAGCCGCCGACCTAGCGGGGCCACGGTCAATGAGCAGTTCTTC.

CDR3 nucleotides: TGTGCCAGCAGTCCCAATGGTGGAGGGGAGACCTTC. Its protein product is CASSPNGGGETF. V is TRBV6-6 and J is TRBJ1-2; TRBD1 is a possible D gene (5 bases). The CDR3 sequence is 12 residues long. The V gene's germline CDR1 is MNHNY and CDR2 SVGAGI (reference sequence). Trimming removed 5 bases at V and 14 bases at J, with 18 bases between.

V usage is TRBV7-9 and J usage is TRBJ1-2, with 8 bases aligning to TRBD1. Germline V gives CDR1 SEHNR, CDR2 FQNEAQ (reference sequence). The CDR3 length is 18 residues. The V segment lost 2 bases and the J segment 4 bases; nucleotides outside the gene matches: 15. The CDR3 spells CASSLWGALGTGAYGYTF. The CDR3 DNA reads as TGTGCCAGCAGCTTATGGGGCGCGCTGGGGACAGGCGCCTATGGCTACACCTTC.

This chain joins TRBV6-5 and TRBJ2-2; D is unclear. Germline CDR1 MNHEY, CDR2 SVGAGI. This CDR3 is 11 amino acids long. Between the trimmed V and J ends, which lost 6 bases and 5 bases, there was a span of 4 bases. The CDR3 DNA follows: TGTGCCAGCAGCCTAACCGGGGAGCTGTTTTTT. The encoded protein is CASSLTGELFF.

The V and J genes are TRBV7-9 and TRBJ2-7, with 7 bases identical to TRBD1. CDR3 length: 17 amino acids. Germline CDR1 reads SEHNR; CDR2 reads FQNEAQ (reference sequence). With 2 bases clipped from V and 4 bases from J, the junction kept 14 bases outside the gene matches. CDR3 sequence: CASSLNALTGVAYEQYF. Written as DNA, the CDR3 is TGTGCCAGCAGCTTAAACGCACTAACAGGGGTCGCTTACGAGCAGTACTTC.

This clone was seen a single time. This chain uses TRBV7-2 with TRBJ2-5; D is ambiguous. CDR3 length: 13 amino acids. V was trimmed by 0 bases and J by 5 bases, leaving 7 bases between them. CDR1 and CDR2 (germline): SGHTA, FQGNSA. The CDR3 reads CASSLADWETQYF. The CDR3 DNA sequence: TGTGCCAGCAGCTTAGCAGACTGGGAGACCCAGTACTTC.

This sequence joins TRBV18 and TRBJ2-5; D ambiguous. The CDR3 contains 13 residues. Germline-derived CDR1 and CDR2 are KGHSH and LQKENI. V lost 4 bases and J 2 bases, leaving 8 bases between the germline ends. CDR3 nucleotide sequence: TGTGCCAGCTCACTCTCCCAGCAAGAGACCCAGTACTTC. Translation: CASSLSQQETQYF.

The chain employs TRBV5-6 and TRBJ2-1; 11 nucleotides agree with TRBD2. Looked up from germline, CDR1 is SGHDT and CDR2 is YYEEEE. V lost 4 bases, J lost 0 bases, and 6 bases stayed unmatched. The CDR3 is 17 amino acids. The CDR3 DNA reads TGTGCCAGCAGCCTGATGACTAGCGGGGTCTCCTACAATGAGCAGTTCTTC. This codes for CASSLMTSGVSYNEQFF.

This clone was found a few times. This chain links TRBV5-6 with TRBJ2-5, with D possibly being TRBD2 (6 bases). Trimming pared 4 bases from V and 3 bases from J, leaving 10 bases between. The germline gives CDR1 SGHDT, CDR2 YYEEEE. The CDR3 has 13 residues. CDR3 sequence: CASSRDWEETQYF. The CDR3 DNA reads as TGTGCCAGCAGCCGGGACTGGGAAGAGACCCAGTACTTC.

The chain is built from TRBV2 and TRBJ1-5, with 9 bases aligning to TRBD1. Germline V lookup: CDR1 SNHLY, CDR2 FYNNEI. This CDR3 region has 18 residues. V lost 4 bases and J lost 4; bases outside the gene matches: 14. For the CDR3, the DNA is TGTGCCAGCAGTGCGCCCCGCTCGGGACAGGGACAAAATCAGCCCCAGCATTTT. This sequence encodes CASSAPRSGQGQNQPQHF.

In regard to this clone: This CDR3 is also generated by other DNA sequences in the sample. CDR3 residues: CAWRVAGDNSPLHF. The DNA of the CDR3 is TGTGCCTGGAGGGTGGCAGGGGATAATTCACCCCTCCACTTT. The chain has TRBV30 and TRBJ1-6; possible D gene TRBD1, 6 bases. The CDR3 runs to 14 residues. Germline V CDR1 and CDR2: GTSNPN, SVGIG (reference sequence). Trimming left V 3 bases short and J 5 bases short, with 11 bases between.

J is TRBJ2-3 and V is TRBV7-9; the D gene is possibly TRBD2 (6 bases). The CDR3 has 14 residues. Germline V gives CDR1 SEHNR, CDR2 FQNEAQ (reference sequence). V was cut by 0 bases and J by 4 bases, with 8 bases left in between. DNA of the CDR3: TGTGCCAGCAGCTTAGCTGCGGGACCAGATACGCAGTATTTT. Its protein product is CASSLAAGPDTQYF.

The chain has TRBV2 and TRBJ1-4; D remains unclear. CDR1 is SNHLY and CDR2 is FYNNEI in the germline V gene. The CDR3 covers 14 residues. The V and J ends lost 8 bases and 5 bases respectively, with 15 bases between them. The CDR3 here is CASQADGGNEKLFF. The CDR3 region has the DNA TGTGCCAGCCAAGCGGACGGAGGGAATGAAAAACTGTTTTTT.

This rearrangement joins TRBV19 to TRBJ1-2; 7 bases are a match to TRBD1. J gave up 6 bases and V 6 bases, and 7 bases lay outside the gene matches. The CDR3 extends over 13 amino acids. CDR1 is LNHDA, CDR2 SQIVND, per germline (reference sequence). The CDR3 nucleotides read TGTGCCAGTAGAGACAGGGCGTCAGATGGCTACACCTTC. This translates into CASRDRASDGYTF.

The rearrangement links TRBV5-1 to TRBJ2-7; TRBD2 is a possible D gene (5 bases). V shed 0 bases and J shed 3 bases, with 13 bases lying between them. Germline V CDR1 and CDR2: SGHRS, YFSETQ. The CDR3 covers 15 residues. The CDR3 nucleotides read TGCGCCAGCAGCTTGGACCCGGGGTTAAGCTACGAGCAGTACTTC. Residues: CASSLDPGLSYEQYF.

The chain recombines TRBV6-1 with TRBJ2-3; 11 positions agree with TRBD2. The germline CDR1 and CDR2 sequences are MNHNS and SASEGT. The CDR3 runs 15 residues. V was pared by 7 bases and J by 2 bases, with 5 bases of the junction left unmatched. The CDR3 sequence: CASMLTSGDTDTQYF. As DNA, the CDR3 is TGTGCCAGCATGCTGACTAGCGGGGACACAGATACGCAGTATTTT.

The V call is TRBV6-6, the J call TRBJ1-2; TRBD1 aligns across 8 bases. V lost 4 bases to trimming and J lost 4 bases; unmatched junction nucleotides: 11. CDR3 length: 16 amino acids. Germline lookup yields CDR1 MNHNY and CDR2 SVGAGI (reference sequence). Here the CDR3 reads CASSLGRGRVSYGYTF. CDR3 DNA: TGTGCCAGCAGTTTGGGCAGGGGGCGGGTTAGCTATGGCTACACCTTC.

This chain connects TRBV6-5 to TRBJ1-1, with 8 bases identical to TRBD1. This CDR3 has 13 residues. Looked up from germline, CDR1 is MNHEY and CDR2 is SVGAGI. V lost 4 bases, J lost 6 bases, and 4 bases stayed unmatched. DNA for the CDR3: TGTGCCAGCAGTTGGCTACAGGGGGCTGAAGCTTTCTTT. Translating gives CASSWLQGAEAFF.

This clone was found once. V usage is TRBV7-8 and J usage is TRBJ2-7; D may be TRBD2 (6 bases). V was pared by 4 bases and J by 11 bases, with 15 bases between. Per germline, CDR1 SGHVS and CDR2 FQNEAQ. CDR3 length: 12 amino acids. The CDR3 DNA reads TGTGCCAGCAGCTCGGGGCTAGGAGGGGAGTACTTC. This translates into CASSSGLGGEYF. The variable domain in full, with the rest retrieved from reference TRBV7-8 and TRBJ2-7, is GAGVSQSPRYKVAKRGQDVALRCDPISGHVSLFWYQQALGQGPEFLTYFQNEAQLDKSGLPSDRFFAERPEGSVSTLKIQRTQQEDSAVYLCASSSGLGGEYFGPGTRLTVT.

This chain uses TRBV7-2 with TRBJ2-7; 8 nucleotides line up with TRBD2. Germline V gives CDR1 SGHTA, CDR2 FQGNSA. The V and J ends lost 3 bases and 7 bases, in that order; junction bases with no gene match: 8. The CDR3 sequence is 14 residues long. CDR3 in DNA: TGTGCCAGCAGCTTCTCGCGGGGGGATCGAGAGCAGTACTTC. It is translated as CASSFSRGDREQYF.

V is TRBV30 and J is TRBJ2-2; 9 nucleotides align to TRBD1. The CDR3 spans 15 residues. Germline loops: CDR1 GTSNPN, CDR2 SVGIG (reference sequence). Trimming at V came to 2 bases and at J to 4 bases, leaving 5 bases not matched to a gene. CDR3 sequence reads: CAWSFRDRVTGELFF. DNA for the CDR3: TGTGCCTGGAGTTTCCGGGACAGGGTCACCGGGGAGCTGTTTTTT.

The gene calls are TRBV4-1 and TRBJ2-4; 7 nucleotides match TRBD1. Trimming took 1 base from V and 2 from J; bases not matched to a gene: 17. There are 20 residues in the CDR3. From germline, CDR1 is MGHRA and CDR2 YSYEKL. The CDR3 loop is CASSQGVLGGQKASKNIQYF. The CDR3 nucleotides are TGCGCCAGCAGCCAAGGCGTCTTAGGGGGACAGAAAGCCTCCAAAAACATTCAGTACTTC.